A single sample is the source of the 28 T cell receptor beta chains below, sequenced in a study of blood T cell repertoires in COVID-19. The method was immunoSEQ multiplex PCR; TCRdb's version includes in-frame clones alone and lacks a portion of them. The repertoire holds more than 250,000 clones, with more than 70% as singletons. The sequenced sample was peripheral blood. The receptors were gathered from a woman in her 30s with COVID-19, enrolled during active disease.

V and J are TRBV7-3 and TRBJ2-1, with 11 nucleotides matching TRBD2. CDR1 SGHTA and CDR2 FQGTGA come from the germline V gene. Losses at the gene ends were 2 bases for V and 8 bases for J; bases not matched to a gene: 5. CDR3 length: 15 residues. The DNA for the CDR3 is TGTGCCAGCAGCTTATCTAGCGGGGGGTCCCATGAGCAGTTCTTC. Its protein is CASSLSSGGSHEQFF.

The rearrangement links TRBV6-5 to TRBJ1-1, with D perhaps matching TRBD1 (5 bases). Trimming left V 5 bases short and J 6 bases short, with 16 bases between. The CDR3 is 14 amino acids. CDR1 and CDR2 from the germline V gene are MNHEY and SVGAGI. The CDR3 sequence is CASSPPGGLPEAFF. CDR3 in DNA: TGTGCCAGCAGTCCTCCCGGGGGTCTCCCTGAAGCTTTCTTT.

V usage is TRBV5-6 and J usage is TRBJ2-7, with D possibly TRBD2 on 6 matching bases. The V gene's germline CDR1 is SGHDT and CDR2 YYEEEE. Trimming removed 0 bases at V and 2 bases at J, with 12 bases between. The CDR3 spans 15 residues. The CDR3: CASSLGGAPTYEQYV. CDR3 coding DNA: TGTGCCAGCAGCTTGGGCGGGGCACCTACCTACGAGCAGTACGTC.

The chain is built from TRBV7-2 and TRBJ1-5; no clear D gene. The V gene lost 5 bases and the J gene lost 6 bases, with 11 bases spanning the gap. CDR1 is SGHTA and CDR2 is FQGNSA in the germline V gene. The length of the CDR3 is 13 residues. The CDR3 nucleotides read TGTGCCAGCAGCGCGGTCACGGGTCAGCCCCAGCATTTT. Translated, it gives CASSAVTGQPQHF.

The CDR3 loop reads CASSPPNIAGANVLTF. The CDR3 nucleotides read TGTGCCAGCTCACCACCTAATATAGCTGGGGCCAACGTCCTGACTTTC. This chain joins TRBV18 and TRBJ2-6, with D hard to call. Germline V gene data show CDR1 as KGHSH and CDR2 as LQKENI. This CDR3 has 16 amino acids. V was pared by 0 bases and J by 2 bases, with 8 bases between.

The chain uses TRBV13 and TRBJ1-1; D unresolved. Germline CDR1 is PRHDT and CDR2 is FYEKMQ (reference sequence). The CDR3 has 14 amino acids. Between the trimmed V and J ends, which lost 5 bases and 1 base, there was a span of 11 bases. The CDR3, as DNA: TGTGCCAGCAGCCGAGGGAGGCGGAACACTGAAGCTTTCTTT. Translated, it gives CASSRGRRNTEAFF. The whole variable domain, filled in from reference TRBV13 and TRBJ1-1, reads AAGVIQSPRHLIKEKRETATLKCYPIPRHDTVYWYQQGPGQDPQFLISFYEKMQSDKGSIPDRFSAQQFSDYHSELNMSSLELGDSALYFCASSRGRRNTEAFFGQGTRLTVV.

The chain combines TRBV6-5 with TRBJ2-2, with D tentatively TRBD1 (5 bases). The CDR3 runs to 14 residues. V was clipped by 10 bases and J by 4 bases, with 16 bases between them. Germline V CDR1 and CDR2: MNHEY, SVGAGI. The CDR3 protein is CATRVLLSTGELFF. CDR3 nucleotides: TGTGCCACCAGGGTATTATTGAGCACCGGGGAGCTGTTTTTT.

The V call is TRBV7-9, the J call TRBJ2-1; 8 positions match TRBD1. Germline assignment: CDR1 SEHNR and CDR2 FQNEAQ (reference sequence). The trim removed 5 bases at V and 5 bases at J, leaving 8 bases unmatched. The CDR3 contains 15 residues. In DNA form, the CDR3 reads TGTGCCAGCAGCCTAACCGGGACAGGTAACAATGAGCAGTTCTTC. Its translation: CASSLTGTGNNEQFF.

J is TRBJ2-5 and V is TRBV5-8; D is perhaps TRBD1 (6 bases). The CDR3 has 16 residues. Germline CDR1 is SGHTS and CDR2 is YDEGEE. Trimming left V 4 bases short and J 0 bases short, with 16 bases between. This CDR3 is CASSLVMGAYQETQYF. CDR3 nucleotide sequence: TGTGCCAGCAGCCTGGTAATGGGGGCTTACCAAGAGACCCAGTACTTC.

This chain joins TRBV9 and TRBJ2-7; D is uncertain. From germline, CDR1 is SGDLS and CDR2 YYNGEE. The V gene lost 0 bases and the J gene lost 3 bases, with 10 bases spanning the gap. The CDR3 contains 14 residues. The CDR3 bases are TGTGCCAGCAGCGTAGGGCCCCGGGTCTACGAGCAGTACGTC. This sequence encodes CASSVGPRVYEQYV.

The V gene is TRBV5-6, the J gene TRBJ2-5; TRBD2 agrees at 7 bases. The J segment lost 5 bases and the V segment lost 3 bases, leaving 16 bases of the junction unmatched. Germline V gene sequence: CDR1 SGHDT, CDR2 YYEEEE. CDR3 length: 17 residues. The CDR3 sequence is CASSSAGTTPLGETQYF. The CDR3 DNA reads as TGTGCCAGCAGCTCCGCGGGGACTACCCCTCTGGGCGAGACCCAGTACTTC.

The V gene is TRBV29-1, the J gene TRBJ1-2, with 8 bases identical to TRBD1. The V segment lost 3 bases and the J segment 5 bases; nucleotides outside the gene matches: 5. The V gene's germline CDR1 is SQVTM and CDR2 ANQGSEA. This CDR3 region has 13 residues. The CDR3 protein is CSVDKDREYGYTF. CDR3 coding DNA: TGCAGCGTTGATAAGGACAGGGAATATGGCTACACCTTC.

The rearrangement uses TRBV18 and TRBJ1-4, with unresolved D. Trimming shortened V by 1 base and J by 4 bases, and 4 bases separated the two germline ends. CDR3 length: 13 residues. Germline CDR1 and CDR2: KGHSH and LQKENI. For the CDR3, the DNA is TGTGCCAGCTCACCACTAGTTAATGAAAAACTGTTTTTT. It translates to CASSPLVNEKLFF. The whole variable domain, filled in from reference TRBV18 and TRBJ1-4, reads NAGVMQNPRHLVRRRGQEARLRCSPMKGHSHVYWYRQLPEEGLKFMVYLQKENIIDESGMPKERFSAEFPKEGPSILRIQQVVRGDSAAYFCASSPLVNEKLFFGSGTQLSVL.

The chain couples TRBV19 to TRBJ2-3; 8 bases line up with TRBD2. Germline lookup yields CDR1 LNHDA and CDR2 SQIVND (reference sequence). This CDR3 is built from 16 residues. The J segment lost 1 base and the V segment lost 3 bases, leaving 6 bases of the junction unmatched. The CDR3 nucleotides read TGTGCCAGTAGTATGCGCGGAGCGGGGGGCACAGATACGCAGTATTTT. Translation gives CASSMRGAGGTDTQYF.

The chain uses TRBV5-5 and TRBJ2-7; 7 positions match TRBD2. CDR3 length: 15 residues. J lost 0 bases, V lost 8 bases, and 11 bases had no gene match. Germline V lookup: CDR1 SGHKS, CDR2 YYEKEE (reference sequence). CDR3 region: CASSPDPGGSYEQYF. CDR3 sequence (DNA): TGTGCCAGTAGCCCAGATCCGGGGGGCTCCTACGAGCAGTACTTC.

The CDR3 DNA is TGTGCCAGCAGCTTTCTGGGGGGAGGCACAGATACGCAGTATTTT. Protein: CASSFLGGGTDTQYF. The chain combines TRBV11-3 with TRBJ2-3, with D tentatively TRBD2 (6 bases). The germline CDR1 and CDR2 sequences are SGHNT and YENEEA. The CDR3 sequence is 15 residues long. Trimming left V 3 bases short and J 1 base short, with 11 bases between. The whole variable domain, filled in from reference TRBV11-3 and TRBJ2-3, reads EAGVVQSPRYKIIEKKQPVAFWCNPISGHNTLYWYLQNLGQGPELLIRYENEEAVDDSQLPKDRFSAERLKGVDSTLKIQPAELGDSAVYLCASSFLGGGTDTQYFGPGTRLTVL.

The genes are TRBV18 and TRBJ1-1; 7 positions agree with TRBD1. Looked up from germline, CDR1 is KGHSH and CDR2 is LQKENI. V shed 1 base and J 0 bases; nucleotides not matched to a gene: 11. The CDR3 is 18 residues long. The CDR3 DNA reads TGTGCCAGCTCACCACTACCCATGACAGGGCTCATGAACACTGAAGCTTTCTTT. Residues: CASSPLPMTGLMNTEAFF.

The chain employs TRBV3-1 (or the pseudogene TRBV3-2) and TRBJ1-6; TRBD1 matches at 8 bases. CDR1 and CDR2 (germline): LGHDT, YNNKEL (reference sequence). The CDR3 covers 15 residues. Trimming took 4 bases from V and 9 from J; bases not matched to a gene: 8. For the CDR3, the DNA is TGTGCCAGCAGCCTCGGACAGGGAGTAGGTTCACCCCTCCACTTT. Protein product: CASSLGQGVGSPLHF.

The CDR3 spells CASSRDRGNSPLHF. The CDR3, as DNA: TGTGCCAGCAGCAGGGACAGGGGTAATTCACCCCTCCACTTT. The rearrangement links TRBV7-9 to TRBJ1-6; 10 bases fit TRBD1. The CDR3 covers 14 residues. CDR1 is SEHNR and CDR2 is FQNEAQ in the germline V gene (reference sequence). The junction had 1 base not matched to a gene; V was cut back by 5 bases and J by 6 bases.

The chain is built from TRBV19 and TRBJ1-2; no clear D. This CDR3 is 16 amino acids long. Trimming shortened V by 4 bases and J by 4 bases, and 19 bases separated the two germline ends. Germline V lookup: CDR1 LNHDA, CDR2 SQIVND (reference sequence). The DNA for the CDR3 is TGTGCCAGTAGTACCCCCCTCGCAGAAATCTTCTATGGCTACACCTTC. Its protein product is CASSTPLAEIFYGYTF.

CDR3 sequence (DNA): TGCGCCAGCAGCTTGGGCACGATCGTCGGGGGTGACGTGAACACTGAAGCTTTCTTT. Protein: CASSLGTIVGGDVNTEAFF. V gene TRBV5-1 combines with J gene TRBJ1-1; TRBD1 is a possible D gene (5 bases). Trimming removed 0 bases at V and 0 bases at J, with 21 bases between. Germline CDR1 SGHRS, CDR2 YFSETQ. This CDR3 has 19 amino acids.

With regard to this clone: One end of the junction does not line up with germline, which may come from a read error. The rearrangement links TRBV29-1 to TRBJ2-5; 7 bases fit TRBD1. This CDR3 has 13 amino acids. The germline CDR1 and CDR2 sequences are SQVTM and ANQGSEA. The CDR3 DNA reads as TGCAGCGTGGAAGACAGGGTACGAGAGACCCAGTACTTC. Residues: CSVEDRVRETQYF.

The chain links TRBV19 to TRBJ2-2, with D uncertain. The germline gives CDR1 LNHDA, CDR2 SQIVND (reference sequence). V was trimmed by 4 bases and J by 2 bases, leaving 8 bases between them. The CDR3 runs 14 residues. CDR3 in DNA: TGTGCCAGTAGTAGTCAGTCAAACACCGGGGAGCTGTTTTTT. Translation: CASSSQSNTGELFF.

The genes are TRBV6-6 and TRBJ1-4; D gene uncertain. V shed 6 bases and J shed 5 bases, with 16 bases lying between them. The CDR3 consists of 15 residues. Germline loops: CDR1 MNHNY, CDR2 SVGAGI (reference sequence). This CDR3 reads CASSIDSTRNEKLFF. The DNA for the CDR3 is TGTGCCAGCAGCATAGACTCGACCCGAAATGAAAAACTGTTTTTT.

J is TRBJ2-2 and V is TRBV3-1 (or the pseudogene TRBV3-2); possibly TRBD1 for D (6 bases). The CDR3 consists of 15 residues. Germline V gene data show CDR1 as LGHDT and CDR2 as YNNKEL (reference sequence). Trimming left V 4 bases short and J 6 bases short, with 15 bases between. The CDR3 coding sequence is TGTGCCAGCAGCCCTATGACAGGAGGTCCCGGGGAGCTGTTTTTT. Translated, it gives CASSPMTGGPGELFF.

This clone appeared once. This chain links TRBV5-1 with TRBJ2-1; TRBD2 aligns across 9 bases. Germline-derived CDR1 and CDR2 are SGHRS and YFSETQ. V was clipped by 2 bases and J by 2 bases; unmatched bases: 2. This CDR3 has 15 residues. CDR3 in amino acids: CASSFRLAAYNEQFF. In DNA form, the CDR3 reads TGCGCCAGCAGCTTCCGACTAGCGGCCTACAATGAGCAGTTCTTC.

The V gene is TRBV6-2 or TRBV6-3, the J gene TRBJ1-5; weak D call: TRBD1 (5 bases). CDR3 length: 14 residues. Germline V gives CDR1 MNHEY, CDR2 SVGEGT. The V end lost 4 bases, the J end lost 0 bases, and 7 bases lay between the germline ends. CDR3: CASSSQGSNQPQHF. DNA of the CDR3: TGTGCCAGCAGTTCCCAGGGTAGCAATCAGCCCCAGCATTTT.

CDR3 sequence reads: CASSPRGRGVYGYTF. The CDR3 bases are TGTGCCAGCAGCCCCCGGGGCAGGGGGGTTTATGGCTACACCTTC. The V and J genes are TRBV5-6 and TRBJ1-2; the match to TRBD1 covers 7 bases. CDR1 and CDR2 from the germline V gene are SGHDT and YYEEEE. The ends lost 4 bases at V and 5 bases at J; junction bases unmatched: 11. The CDR3 has 15 amino acids.